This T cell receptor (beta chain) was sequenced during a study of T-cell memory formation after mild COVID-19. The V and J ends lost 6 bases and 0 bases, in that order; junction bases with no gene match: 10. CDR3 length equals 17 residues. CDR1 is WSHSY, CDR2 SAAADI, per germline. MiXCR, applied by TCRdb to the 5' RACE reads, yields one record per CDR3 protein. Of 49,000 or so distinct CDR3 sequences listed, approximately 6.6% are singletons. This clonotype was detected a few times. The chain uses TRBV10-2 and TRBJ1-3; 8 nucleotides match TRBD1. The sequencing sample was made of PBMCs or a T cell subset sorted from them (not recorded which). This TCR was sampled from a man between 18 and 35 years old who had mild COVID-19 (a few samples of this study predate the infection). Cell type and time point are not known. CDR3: CASRDLTGAISGNTIYF. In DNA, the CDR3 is TGCGCCAGCAGAGACCTGACAGGGGCCATCTCTGGAAACACCATATATTTT.